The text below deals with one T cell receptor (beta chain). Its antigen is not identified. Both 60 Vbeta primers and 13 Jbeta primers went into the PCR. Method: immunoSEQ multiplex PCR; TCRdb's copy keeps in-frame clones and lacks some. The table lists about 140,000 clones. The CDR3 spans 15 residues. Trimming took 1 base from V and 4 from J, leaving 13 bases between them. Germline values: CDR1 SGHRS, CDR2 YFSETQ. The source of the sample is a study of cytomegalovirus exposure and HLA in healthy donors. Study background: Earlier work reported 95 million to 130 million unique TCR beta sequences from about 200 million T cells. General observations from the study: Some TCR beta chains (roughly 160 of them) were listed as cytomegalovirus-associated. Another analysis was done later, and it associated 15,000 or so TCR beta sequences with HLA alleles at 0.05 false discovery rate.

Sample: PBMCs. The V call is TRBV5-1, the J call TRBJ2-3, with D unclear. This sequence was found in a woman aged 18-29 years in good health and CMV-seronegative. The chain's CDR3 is CASSLTPRWSDTQYF. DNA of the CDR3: TGCGCCAGCAGCTTGACCCCACGGTGGTCAGATACGCAGTATTTT. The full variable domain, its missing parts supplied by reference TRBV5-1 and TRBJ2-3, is KAGVTQTPRYLIKTRGQQVTLSCSPISGHRSVSWYQQTPGQGLQFLFEYFSETQRNKGNFPGRFSGRQFSNSRSEMNVSTLELGDSALYLCASSLTPRWSDTQYFGPGTRLTVL.